These 18 T cell receptor beta chains were all obtained from the same sample, sequenced in a study of shared clonotypes between healthy human individuals. Naive CD8 cells were CD45RO-negative, positively selected for CCR7, excluding terminally differentiated effector memory CD45RA+ cells. The data were produced by immunoSEQ multiplex PCR, yet TCRdb's version contains in-frame clones alone and is incomplete. The data show more than 2 million clones, with about 95% seen just once and 0.9% to 1.4% held by the top ten. Sequencing used naive CD8+ T cells sorted from blood. The source of these receptors is a man between 18 and 29 years old in good health.

The chain has TRBV4-3 and TRBJ1-1; TRBD1 matches at 10 bases. The length of the CDR3 is 15 residues. Trimming cost V 4 bases and J 4 bases; bases outside gene matches: 6. From germline, CDR1 is LGHNA and CDR2 YSLEER. The CDR3 DNA sequence: TGCGCCAGCAGCCGAGGACAGGGGGGCCCCACTGAAGCTTTCTTT. Its protein is CASSRGQGGPTEAFF.

The chain recombines TRBV5-4 with TRBJ1-2, with 7 bases aligning to TRBD1. The V gene end was trimmed by 0 bases and the J gene end by 7 bases; junction bases not matched to a gene: 3. The germline V gene has CDR1 SGHNT and CDR2 YYREEE (reference sequence). This CDR3 has 13 residues. CDR3 nucleotide sequence: TGTGCCAGCAGCTTGGACAGGGGAGGTGGCTACACCTTC. Amino acids: CASSLDRGGGYTF.

The chain combines TRBV27 with TRBJ2-5; 16 nucleotides agree with TRBD2. This CDR3 spans 18 amino acids. V lost 4 bases and J lost 2; bases outside the gene matches: 7. Germline values: CDR1 MNHEY, CDR2 SMNVEV (reference sequence). The CDR3 is CASSSGLAGGTPQETQYF. The CDR3 nucleotides read TGTGCCAGCAGTTCGGGACTAGCGGGAGGGACCCCACAAGAGACCCAGTACTTC.

To note about this clone: Other DNA sequences in the sample encode the same CDR3. The V and J genes are TRBV5-6 and TRBJ2-7; possibly TRBD2 for D (5 bases). Germline CDR1 SGHDT, CDR2 YYEEEE. The CDR3 is 12 amino acids. Trimming stripped 3 bases from V and 3 bases from J, with 7 bases between. Here the CDR3 reads CASSSGLYEQYF. The DNA of the CDR3 is TGTGCCAGCAGCTCTGGACTCTACGAGCAGTACTTC. Full variable domain (missing parts from reference TRBV5-6 and TRBJ2-7): DAGVTQSPTHLIKTRGQQVTLRCSPKSGHDTVSWYQQALGQGPQFIFQYYEEEERQRGNFPDRFSGHQFPNYSSELNVNALLLGDSALYLCASSSGLYEQYFGPGTRLTVT.

The V call is TRBV29-1, the J call TRBJ2-7; a possible D gene is TRBD2 (7 bases). Germline lookup yields CDR1 SQVTM and CDR2 ANQGSEA. The CDR3 consists of 13 residues. V lost 4 bases to trimming and J lost 0 bases, with 10 bases between them. CDR3 coding DNA: TGCAGCGTTGGGGGGGGCGACTCCTACGAGCAGTACTTC. It yields the protein CSVGGGDSYEQYF.

Points on this clone: Different DNA sequences within this sample yield the same CDR3. The chain links TRBV27 to TRBJ1-1; no clear D. Germline V CDR1 and CDR2: MNHEY, SMNVEV (reference sequence). Trimming left V 5 bases short and J 1 base short, with 8 bases between. CDR3 length: 13 residues. CDR3 coding DNA: TGTGCCAGCAGTCTTGCCCAGAACACTGAAGCTTTCTTT. Its translation: CASSLAQNTEAFF.

The CDR3 region is CASSQEQAPGTEAFF. In nucleotides, the CDR3 is TGTGCCAGCAGCCAAGAGCAGGCCCCGGGCACTGAAGCTTTCTTT. The chain has TRBV4-2 and TRBJ1-1; D ambiguous. Trimming cost V 0 bases and J 4 bases, with 12 bases left between them. Germline CDR1 and CDR2: LGHNA and YNFKEQ. The CDR3 length is 15 residues.

The chain recombines TRBV6-5 with TRBJ1-4; D might be TRBD1 (5 bases). Trimming shortened V by 0 bases and J by 5 bases, and 10 bases separated the two germline ends. Germline V gene data show CDR1 as MNHEY and CDR2 as SVGAGI. This CDR3 has 15 amino acids. The CDR3 region is CASSYSTGGNEKLFF. The CDR3 DNA follows: TGTGCCAGCAGTTACTCTACCGGGGGGAATGAAAAACTGTTTTTT.

The J gene is TRBJ2-5, the V gene TRBV12-5; the match to TRBD1 covers 10 bases. The CDR3 runs 19 residues. J gave up 5 bases and V 5 bases, and 20 bases lay outside the gene matches. Germline V lookup: CDR1 LGHNT, CDR2 FRNRAP. As DNA, the CDR3 is TGTGCTAGTGGTACCGGACAGGGGGAAGATCCCTCCCTCTGGGAGACCCAGTACTTC. It specifies CASGTGQGEDPSLWETQYF.

The chain combines TRBV7-9 with TRBJ2-2; 7 bases fit TRBD2. The germline CDR1 and CDR2 sequences are SEHNR and FQNEAQ (reference sequence). The CDR3 has 16 amino acids. V was pared by 0 bases and J by 5 bases, with 6 bases of the junction left unmatched. Here the CDR3 reads CASSLAAGVRTGELFF. CDR3 in DNA: TGTGCCAGCAGCTTAGCTGCGGGAGTAAGGACCGGGGAGCTGTTTTTT.

Worth noting for this clone: The same CDR3 can be traced to other DNA sequences in this sample. V is TRBV7-9 and J is TRBJ2-7, with a tentative D call TRBD2 (6 bases). Looked up from germline, CDR1 is SEHNR and CDR2 is FQNEAQ (reference sequence). The CDR3 length is 13 residues. V was trimmed by 1 base and J by 6 bases, leaving 10 bases between them. The CDR3 DNA sequence: TGTGCCAGCAGCTTAGAGTCGGGGGTCGAGCAGTACTTC. Translating it yields CASSLESGVEQYF.

This chain uses TRBV27 with TRBJ2-7, with a weak D call TRBD1 (6 bases). The CDR3 runs to 16 residues. From germline, CDR1 is MNHEY and CDR2 SMNVEV (reference sequence). The V and J ends lost 5 bases and 2 bases respectively, with 19 bases between them. As DNA, the CDR3 is TGTGCCAGCAGTCCTAGCCACGGGACAAGAACCTACGAGCAGTACTTC. It encodes CASSPSHGTRTYEQYF.

About this clone itself: Other DNA sequences within the sample encode an identical CDR3. The chain has TRBV30 and TRBJ1-3; TRBD1 might be the D (6 bases). The CDR3 length is 13 residues. Trimming took off 3 bases at V and 4 bases at J, with 10 bases between the two ends. The germline V gene encodes CDR1 GTSNPN and CDR2 SVGIG (reference sequence). The CDR3: CAWSAGTGNTIYF. The CDR3 DNA is TGTGCCTGGAGCGCCGGGACAGGAAACACCATATATTTT.

The rearrangement links TRBV11-2 to TRBJ2-3, with 7 bases aligning to TRBD1. Germline-derived CDR1 and CDR2 are SGHAT and FQNNGV. The V gene end was trimmed by 6 bases and the J gene end by 5 bases; junction bases not matched to a gene: 8. There are 14 residues in the CDR3. DNA for the CDR3: TGTGCCAGCAGTTCGGACAGGAGATTAGATACGCAGTATTTT. Translating it yields CASSSDRRLDTQYF. Based on the CDR3 plus reference TRBV11-2 and TRBJ2-3, the full variable domain is EAGVAQSPRYKIIEKRQSVAFWCNPISGHATLYWYQQILGQGPKLLIQFQNNGVVDDSQLPKDRFSAERLKGVDSTLKIQPAKLEDSAVYLCASSSDRRLDTQYFGPGTRLTVL.

J is TRBJ2-7 and V is TRBV19; 8 nucleotides align to TRBD1. From germline, CDR1 is LNHDA and CDR2 SQIVND (reference sequence). With 3 bases clipped from V and 2 bases from J, the junction kept 6 bases outside the gene matches. The length of the CDR3 is 15 residues. The CDR3 loop reads CASSMGDRSPYEQYF. The CDR3 nucleotides read TGTGCCAGTAGTATGGGGGACAGGTCTCCCTACGAGCAGTACTTC.

CDR3 bases: TGTGCCAGCAGTGAACGGAGCGGAACTAGCACAGATACGCAGTATTTT. It specifies CASSERSGTSTDTQYF. The chain joins TRBV6-1 to TRBJ2-3; D is possibly TRBD2 (5 bases). CDR1 and CDR2 from the germline V gene are MNHNS and SASEGT. The germline V and J ends were trimmed by 2 bases and 0 bases, with 12 bases remaining between them. The CDR3 sequence is 16 residues long.

V and J are TRBV4-1 and TRBJ1-1; D is undetermined. With 7 bases removed from V and 5 bases from J, the gap between germline ends came to 14 bases. The V gene's germline CDR1 is MGHRA and CDR2 YSYEKL. This CDR3 has 13 amino acids. The CDR3 DNA reads TGCGCCAGCACTGGGATGGGGTGGACTGAAGCTTTCTTT. Residues: CASTGMGWTEAFF.

On this clone: The sample holds other DNA sequences that translate to the same CDR3. The gene calls are TRBV11-2 and TRBJ2-7; D perhaps matches TRBD1 (5 bases). The CDR3 spans 12 residues. CDR1 is SGHAT, CDR2 FQNNGV, per germline. V gave up 0 bases and J gave up 6 bases, with 6 bases separating them. This CDR3 reads CASSLDRVEQYF. The CDR3 DNA reads TGTGCCAGCAGCTTAGACAGGGTCGAGCAGTACTTC.